This T cell receptor beta chain was identified in a study of T cell repertoires in cytomegalovirus infection. Comment on this clonotype: The antigen remains undetermined.

TCRdb re-derived calls from the reads in MiXCR, one entry per CDR3 protein. In the table there are roughly 350,000 distinct CDR3 sequences, nearly 35% of which are singletons. This CDR3 spans 15 amino acids. In germline, CDR1 is SGHAT, CDR2 FQNNGV. The V gene lost 5 bases and the J gene lost 0 bases, with 13 bases spanning the gap. This sample comprised cultured PBMCs, obtained from culture after CMV antigen stimulation. This TCR was recovered from a human donor in good health (CMV status not recorded). Some clones in this sample may be carry-over from other donors' samples. The genes are TRBV11-2 and TRBJ1-1; D perhaps matches TRBD1 (6 bases). CDR3 amino acids: CASSTQGRMNTEAFF. In DNA form, the CDR3 reads TGTGCCAGCAGCACCCAGGGGCGGATGAACACTGAAGCTTTCTTT.